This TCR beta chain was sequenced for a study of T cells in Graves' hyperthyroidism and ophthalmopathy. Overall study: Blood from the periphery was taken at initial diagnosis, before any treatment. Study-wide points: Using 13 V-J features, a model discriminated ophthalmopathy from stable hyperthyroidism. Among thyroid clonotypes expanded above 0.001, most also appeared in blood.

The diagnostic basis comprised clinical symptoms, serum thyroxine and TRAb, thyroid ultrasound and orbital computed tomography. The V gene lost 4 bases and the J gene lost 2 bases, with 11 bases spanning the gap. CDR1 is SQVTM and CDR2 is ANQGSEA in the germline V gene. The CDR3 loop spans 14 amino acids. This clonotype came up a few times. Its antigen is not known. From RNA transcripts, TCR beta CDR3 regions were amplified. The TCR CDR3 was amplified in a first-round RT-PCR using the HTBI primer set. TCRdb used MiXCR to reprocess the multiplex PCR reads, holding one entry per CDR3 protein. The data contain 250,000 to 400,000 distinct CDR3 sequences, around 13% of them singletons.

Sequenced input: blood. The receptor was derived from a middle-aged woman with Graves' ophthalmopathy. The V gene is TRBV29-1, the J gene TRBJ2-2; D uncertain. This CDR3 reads CSVGAPQNTGELFF. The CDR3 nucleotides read TGCAGCGTTGGGGCCCCCCAAAACACCGGGGAGCTGTTTTTT.